The clone carrying this T cell receptor (beta chain) appeared many times. The antigen remains unidentified. These data come from a study of identical twins. Whole-study results and caveats: Models underestimated out-of-frame TCR alpha sharing in monozygotic twins. Memory repertoires showed no such pattern, whereas abundant cord blood beta clonotypes carried fewer insertions. Weaker excess twin sharing was observed in beta out-of-frame sequences.

Germline values: CDR1 SGHVS, CDR2 FQNEAQ. CDR3 length: 15 residues. V was pared by 2 bases and J by 8 bases, with 9 bases of the junction left unmatched. A universal primer site arose from template switching, and cDNA bore unique molecular identifiers. Each CDR3 protein gets one entry after TCRdb re-called the 5' RACE reads with MiXCR. The table records approximately 220,000 distinct CDR3 sequences, 7.5% of them present only once. A further study also used this sample, focusing on yellow fever vaccine responses in identical twins.

The TCR originated in a woman younger than 30 in good health. The gene calls are TRBV7-8 and TRBJ2-4; 7 bases agree with TRBD1. Sequencing was performed on memory (CD45RO+) T cells sorted from blood. DNA for the CDR3: TGTGCCAGCAGCTTAATCGAGGGGGCGAGGGACATTCAGTACTTC. Translation: CASSLIEGARDIQYF.